The clone carrying this T cell receptor (beta chain) was seen ten or more times. Its antigen is as yet unknown. Every sample yielded at least 7 million isolated PBMCs. A second PCR of 7 to 11 cycles used a sample-barcoded 5' primer and a J-beta primer mix. One entry per CDR3 protein results from TCRdb running MiXCR on the 5' RACE reads. This table holds roughly 900,000 distinct CDR3 sequences, roughly 43% found once. These data are taken from a study of blood T cells in healthy people across ages. Regarding the study as a whole: Estimated diversity, derived from one million T cells, was regarded as an underestimate.

This CDR3 is 15 amino acids long. V was clipped by 5 bases and J by 6 bases, with 17 bases between them. Germline lookup yields CDR1 DFQATT and CDR2 SNEGSKA (reference sequence). The source is a man in his thirties or forties in good health. The sequencing sample was made of blood. The chain is built from TRBV20-1 and TRBJ1-6; the D gene is possibly TRBD1 (6 bases). CDR3 DNA: TGCAGTGCTCTTCTTGGACAGCGGGGTAATTCACCCCTCCACTTT. This translates into CSALLGQRGNSPLHF.